This TCR beta chain was documented in a study of blood T cell repertoires in COVID-19. Study-level background: PBMCs, B-cell-depleted T cells, or T cells provided the cDNA or gDNA that made up the material.

Using immunoSEQ multiplex PCR, the repertoire was profiled, and TCRdb retains in-frame clones only, with some absent. Counted here are about 400,000 clones, roughly 90% occurring once; the ten biggest clones make up 0.95% to 1.5%. Trimming stripped 5 bases from V and 0 bases from J, with 15 bases between. The CDR3 loop spans 16 amino acids. Per germline, CDR1 SEHNR and CDR2 FQNEAQ (reference sequence). The chain employs TRBV7-9 and TRBJ2-3; maybe TRBD2 (6 bases). The TCR comes from a man aged 35-49 years with acute or convalescent COVID-19. What was sequenced was peripheral blood. In DNA form, the CDR3 reads TGTGCCAGCAGCCCAGTGGGGACTGACAGCACAGATACGCAGTATTTT. This gives the protein CASSPVGTDSTDTQYF.